The rows below give T cell receptor beta chains drawn from one sample of a study of graft-versus-host responses after intestinal transplantation. The table came from immunoSEQ multiplex PCR; TCRdb's copy has only in-frame clones and leaves some out. The data hold 50,000 to 60,000 clones, with around nine tenths observed a single time. Their specific antigens are unknown. Here the sequenced sample was unstimulated CD4+ T cells sorted from spleen or lymph node cells, taken before transplant. Receptors were obtained from a human donor who was the organ donor for an intestinal transplant. Both conserved end residues are part of each CDR3. D genes are given only for firm matches. Clone size is given for some rows only: seen once, a few or many times, or a class if the clone is expanded.

NA,TRBJ2-1,TRBV6-5,TRBD1,TGTGCCAGCAGACTCCTGGGACAGGGTAAAAATGAGCAGTTCTTC,CASRLLGQGKNEQFF
NA,TRBJ1-6,TRBV19,NA,TGTGCCAGTAGTATCGGCGAAAACCATAATTCACCCCTCCACTTT,CASSIGENHNSPLHF
NA,TRBJ1-5,TRBV2,TRBD1,TGTGCCAGCCGACAGGGGGGTCAGCCCCAGCATTTT,CASRQGGQPQHF
NA,TRBJ2-1,TRBV7-3,NA,TGTGCCAGCAGTTTGGCCCTCGGGAATGAGCAGTTCTTC,CASSLALGNEQFF
NA,TRBJ2-7,TRBV28,NA,TGTGCCAGCAGTCCCCGGGGGCAGGGGCTTTCCTACGAGCAGTACTTC,CASSPRGQGLSYEQYF
NA,TRBJ2-5,TRBV7-3,TRBD1,TGTGCCAGCAGCCCCCAGGGATTTTCCGGGACAGGGGGTTACCAAGAGACCCAGTACTTC,CASSPQGFSGTGGYQETQYF
once,TRBJ1-4,TRBV4-1,TRBD1,TGCGCCAGCAGCCAAGGGGGACAGGGTGAAAAACTGTTTTTT,CASSQGGQGEKLFF
NA,TRBJ1-1,TRBV27,NA,TGTGCCAGCAGCCAGGACAGACTGAACACTGAAGCTTTCTTT,CASSQDRLNTEAFF
NA,TRBJ2-1,TRBV9,NA,TGTGCCAGCAGTAACCCGGGAGCCCGAAATGAGCAGTTCTTC,CASSNPGARNEQFF
NA,TRBJ2-1,TRBV5-5,TRBD2,TGTGCCAGCAGCCCTGGCCCCCCCGGGAGCGGGACCGGGAATGAGCAGTTCTTC,CASSPGPPGSGTGNEQFF
NA,TRBJ2-1,TRBV9,TRBD2,TGTGCCAGCAGCGCCGATAGCGGGAGGGCCTACAATGAGCAGTTCTTC,CASSADSGRAYNEQFF
NA,TRBJ2-2,TRBV28,NA,TGTGCCAGCAGTTTCAGGGGCGCGAGCACCGGGGAGCTGTTTTTT,CASSFRGASTGELFF
once,TRBJ2-2,TRBV29-1,NA,TGCAGCGTTGTAGGAGTCAGCGCGAACACCGGGGAGCTGTTTTTT,CSVVGVSANTGELFF
once,TRBJ2-3,TRBV4-2,NA,TGTGCCAGCAGCCAAGATGGTGCTGGGGAAGATACGCAGTATTTT,CASSQDGAGEDTQYF
NA,TRBJ1-3,TRBV5-4,TRBD1,TGTGCCAGCAGCATGGACAGGCCCTCCTCTGGAAACACCATATATTTT,CASSMDRPSSGNTIYF
NA,TRBJ2-1,TRBV11-1,TRBD2,TGTGCCAGCAGCTTCTTACTAGCGGGAGTTTATGAGCAGTTCTTC,CASSFLLAGVYEQFF
NA,TRBJ2-3,TRBV7-2,TRBD1,TGTGCCAGCAGCCCGGGACAGGTGACAGATACGCAGTATTTT,CASSPGQVTDTQYF
NA,TRBJ2-5,TRBV10-1,NA,TGCGCCAGCAGTGAGTATCACCGCAGGGAGACCCAGTACTTC,CASSEYHRRETQYF
NA,TRBJ2-5,TRBV5-1,NA,TGCGCCAGCAGCTTGGCTGTCAGGCAGGGAGAGACCCAGTACTTC,CASSLAVRQGETQYF
NA,TRBJ2-1,TRBV11-2,TRBD2,TGTGCCAGCAGCTTAGGACTAGCGGGAGGAGGTGAGCAGTTCTTC,CASSLGLAGGGEQFF
NA,TRBJ2-7,TRBV6-1,TRBD1,TGTGCCAGCAGAAGACAGGGGCGGGACTACGAGCAGTACTTC,CASRRQGRDYEQYF
NA,TRBJ2-7,TRBV7-9,TRBD2,TGTGCCAGCAGCCGTAGTATAGCGGGGGTCTCCTACGAGCAGTACTTC,CASSRSIAGVSYEQYF
NA,TRBJ2-2,TRBV4-1,NA,TGCGCCAGCAGCCAAGATCTTCGGGGGCTTGACACCGGGGAGCTGTTTTTT,CASSQDLRGLDTGELFF
NA,TRBJ2-3,TRBV15,TRBD2,TGTGCCACCAGCAGAGTTGGCGGGAGGAGCACAGATACGCAGTATTTT,CATSRVGGRSTDTQYF
NA,TRBJ2-1,TRBV7-2,NA,TGTGCCAGCAGCTTAGTGAGACTAGAACGTTACAATGAGCAGTTCTTC,CASSLVRLERYNEQFF
NA,TRBJ1-2,TRBV19,NA,TGTGCCAGCTCAGGACAGAACTATGGCTACACCTTC,CASSGQNYGYTF
once,TRBJ2-5,TRBV20-1,NA,TGCAGTGCTACTAGGGAAGAGACCCAGTACTTC,CSATREETQYF
NA,TRBJ2-3,TRBV28,NA,TGTGCCAGCAGTACTCCCCCCCTAGCGCTCAGCACAGATACGCAGTATTTT,CASSTPPLALSTDTQYF
NA,TRBJ2-2,TRBV7-2,NA,TGTGCCAGCAGCTTAAGTCTCGGGCAGAGCAAGGAGCTGTTTTTT,CASSLSLGQSKELFF
once,TRBJ2-5,TRBV30,TRBD1,TGTGCCTGGAGTGGGACAGGATCCTCCCAAGAGACCCAGTACTTC,CAWSGTGSSQETQYF
NA,TRBJ2-5,TRBV7-3,TRBD2,TGTGCCAGCAGCCAGAGACTAGCGGGTCGGGAGACCCAGTACTTC,CASSQRLAGRETQYF
NA,TRBJ1-2,TRBV2,TRBD1,TGTGCCAGCAGTCGGGACAGCCACTCATACTATGGCTACACCTTC,CASSRDSHSYYGYTF
NA,TRBJ2-7,TRBV29-1,TRBD2,TGCAGCGTCTTAACCCCAATAGCGGGAGGGCCAACCTACGAGCAGTACTTC,CSVLTPIAGGPTYEQYF
once,TRBJ2-1,TRBV7-3,NA,TGTGCCAGCAGCTTAGGAGGACTGGATAACAATGAGCAGTTCTTC,CASSLGGLDNNEQFF
NA,TRBJ2-5,TRBV6-6,TRBD2,TGTGCCAGCAGTTTCTTGACTAGCGGGAGGGCCGAGACCCAGTACTTC,CASSFLTSGRAETQYF
NA,TRBJ2-7,TRBV28,NA,TGTGCCAGCAGTTACAGGGAGGACTACGAGCAGTACTTC,CASSYREDYEQYF
once,TRBJ2-5,TRBV5-5,TRBD1,TGTGCCAGCAGCCCTAGACAGGGGGCGAGTGAGCAGTACTTC,CASSPRQGASEQYF
NA,TRBJ2-1,TRBV6-5,TRBD2,TGTGCCAGCAGCAGACTAGCGGGAATCTACAATGAGCAGTTCTTC,CASSRLAGIYNEQFF
NA,TRBJ1-5,TRBV7-8,TRBD1,TGTGCCAGCAGCATTGGGACAGCCGATCAGCCCCAGCATTTT,CASSIGTADQPQHF
NA,TRBJ2-1,TRBV18,TRBD2,TGTGCCAGCTCACTAGCGGGGGGGGACAATGAGCAGTTCTTC,CASSLAGGDNEQFF
NA,TRBJ2-3,TRBV5-4,TRBD2,TGTGCCAGCAGCTTGTTGCTAGCGGGAGAAACAGATACGCAGTATTTT,CASSLLLAGETDTQYF
NA,TRBJ2-2,TRBV5-1,TRBD2,TGCGCCAGCAGCTTGGGACTAGCGGGATGGGACACCGGGGAGCTGTTTTTT,CASSLGLAGWDTGELFF
NA,TRBJ2-7,TRBV13,TRBD2,TGTGCCAGCAGCTCAAATCAATATAGCGGGAGGTCCGGGTACGAGCAGTACTTC,CASSSNQYSGRSGYEQYF
NA,TRBJ1-2,TRBV5-5,NA,TGTGCCAGCAGCTTGGTTGTGGGGGAGGAAAGGAACACCTTC,CASSLVVGEERNTF
NA,TRBJ2-3,TRBV5-1,NA,TGCGCCAGCAGCTTGACACATTTCGCTAGCACAGATACGCAGTATTTT,CASSLTHFASTDTQYF
NA,TRBJ2-7,TRBV28,TRBD1,TGTGCCAGCATAGCGGGGACAGGGGCCTACGAGCAGTACTTC,CASIAGTGAYEQYF
NA,TRBJ1-2,TRBV25-1,NA,TGTGCCAGCAGACAGGGTAACTATGGCTACACCTTC,CASRQGNYGYTF
NA,TRBJ2-6,TRBV19,TRBD1,TGTGCCAGTAGTGGCAGGGGGCCAGAGATGGGGGCCAACGTCCTGACTTTC,CASSGRGPEMGANVLTF
NA,TRBJ1-4,TRBV27,TRBD1,TGTGCCAGCAGTTTAGGGACAGGGGAAGGGGAAAAACTGTTTTTT,CASSLGTGEGEKLFF
NA,TRBJ1-1,TRBV30,NA,TGTGCCTGGACAGGACATATGAACACTGAAGCTTTCTTT,CAWTGHMNTEAFF
NA,TRBJ2-7,TRBV28,NA,TGTGCCAGCAAAGGGGTCTACGAGCAGTACTTC,CASKGVYEQYF
NA,TRBJ2-5,TRBV9,NA,TGTGCCAGCAGCGTAGAGGCAGGGGGGCAAGAGACCCAGTACTTC,CASSVEAGGQETQYF
NA,TRBJ2-7,TRBV28,NA,TGTGCCAGCAGTTTACAATTGGGCGAGCAGTACTTC,CASSLQLGEQYF
NA,TRBJ2-7,TRBV14,NA,TGTGCCAGCAGCCAAGCTAGCTGGAGCCACACCTACGAGCAGTACTTC,CASSQASWSHTYEQYF
NA,TRBJ2-1,TRBV11-2,TRBD2,TGTGCCAGCAGCTCCGGGACTATTTTGAAGAATGAGCAGTTCTTC,CASSSGTILKNEQFF